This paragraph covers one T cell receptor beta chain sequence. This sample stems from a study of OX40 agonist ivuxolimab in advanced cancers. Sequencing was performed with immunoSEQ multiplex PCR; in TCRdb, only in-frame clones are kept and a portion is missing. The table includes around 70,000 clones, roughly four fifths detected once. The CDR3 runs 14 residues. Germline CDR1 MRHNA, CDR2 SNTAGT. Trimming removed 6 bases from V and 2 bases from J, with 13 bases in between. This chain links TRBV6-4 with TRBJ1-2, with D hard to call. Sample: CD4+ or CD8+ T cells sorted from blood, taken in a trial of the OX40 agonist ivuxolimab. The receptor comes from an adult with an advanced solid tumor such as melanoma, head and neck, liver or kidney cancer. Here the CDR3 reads CASRPSSGNYGYTF. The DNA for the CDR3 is TGTGCCAGCAGGCCCTCGTCGGGGAACTATGGCTACACCTTC.